The T cell receptor (beta chain) under discussion was sequenced for a study of regulatory T cells in long-lasting Graves disease (dated by TCRdb to the early 2020s). With respect to the entire study: Patients with newly diagnosed Graves' disease had been on antithyroid drugs for under 3 months. The study was registered as a clinical trial and conducted in China. Peripheral blood TCR sequencing and RNA sequencing compared persistent Graves' disease patients with newly diagnosed Graves' disease patients. A total of around 35 samples underwent TCR sequencing, from around 13 patients with persistent Graves' disease and 20 or so patients with newly diagnosed Graves' disease. Points the paper makes about the study in general: Only the TCR beta chain was sequenced and analyzed. Lower TCR Shannon entropy and fewer highly expanded clones were observed in persistent Graves' disease patients than in newly diagnosed patients, which suggested clonal expansion. Patients with persistent disease shared more public clonotypes (fewer than 3,000) than newly diagnosed patients did (approximately 970). The authors acknowledged the small sample size as a limitation that may reduce accuracy. Preferential use of TRBV28, TRBJ1-2 and TRBJ2-5 was observed in persistent disease, whereas TRBV20-1 and TRBJ2-1 were favored in newly diagnosed disease. The study examined only peripheral blood because the primary lesion, thyroid tissue, could not be accessed.

The label giving this sample's time point can be read as: newly diagnosed GD, antithyroid drugs for less than 3 months. For both TCR sequencing and RNA sequencing, RNA was extracted from PBMCs using TRIzol. The diagnosis of Graves' disease was made according to American Thyroid Association guidelines. Recruitment of patients was carried out at an endocrinology department in Xi'an, China. Each patient gave around 9 milliliters of peripheral blood, collected in an EDTA anticoagulant tube. PBMCs were isolated by Ficoll Paque Plus density gradient separation without further T cell sorting. An Agilent 2100 Bioanalyzer and agarose gel were used to check RNA quality, while a NanoDrop 2000 measured RNA concentration. Library method: multiplex PCR. For sequencing, an Illumina HiSeq 4000 was employed. To build TCR beta libraries, CDR3 regions were amplified by Arm-PCR using iRepertoire HTBI primers. PCR products were gel purified before sequencing. Per the source publication's procedure: Gene usage analysis of CDR3 amino acid clonotypes used the 50 to 70 TRBV and around 14 TRBJ segments found across samples. COPE and FqMerger were used to merge the filtered high-quality paired reads into contigs. BLAST was used to align contigs to IMGT TRBV, TRBD and TRBJ reference genes, with CDR3 defined following IMGT. Highly expanded clones were defined as clonotypes with a frequency above 0.1%. Shannon entropy was used to measure repertoire diversity, and the Gini coefficient was used to measure V-J evenness. Clonotypes shared by more than one individual were considered public. The public reads were reprocessed in TCRdb via fastp at Q25 and MiXCR, keeping in-frame beta chains. Each record represents a unique CDR3 protein, reported with the most common genes and DNA among its rows. The V and J calls here are based on TCRdb, not the publication. The sample table records hundreds of thousands of distinct CDR3 sequences; 16% of these occur just once. The leading ten clones occupy roughly 29% of the sample.

CDR1 SEHNR and CDR2 FQNEAQ are derived from the germline V gene (reference sequence). V gives up 2 bases and J gives up 6 bases, and the segment between their germline ends measures 8 bases. Inclusive of the bounding cysteine and phenylalanine, the CDR3 is 13 residues long. The retained sequence is limited to the CDR3, 39 bases, with the frame set at the first base. With regard to this clonotype: The target of this receptor is not known. No much larger clonotype is one base removed from it; base qualities were not supplied.

This sample was also put to use in a study of T cells in Graves' hyperthyroidism and ophthalmopathy. The second study's authors report: Stable Graves' hyperthyroidism was defined as the absence of progression to ophthalmopathy over 18 months of follow-up. The hyperthyroidism patients were between 18 and 65 years old and newly diagnosed, with a disease duration of less than 2 months. Any patient with an uncontrolled infection, another autoimmune disease, pregnancy or lactation was excluded. Diagnoses relied on clinical symptoms, serum thyroxine and TRAb, thyroid ultrasound and orbital computed tomography. A first-round RT-PCR of the TCR CDR3 used the HTBI primer set with the Qiagen OneStep RT-PCR kit. Most expanded thyroid clonotypes (frequency above 0.001) were also detected in blood, suggesting blood repertoires may reflect thyroid immune responses. In cross-validation, a model built on a 13 V-J signature told ophthalmopathy apart from stable hyperthyroidism with approximately 90% sensitivity and around 84% specificity, and in testing the same model reached 80%/75%. During validation, the model predicted progression to ophthalmopathy a median of about 6.3 months ahead of onset, with around 65% sensitivity and 72.22% specificity. To identify distinguishing TCR V-J signatures, a discovery cohort of about a hundred patients was used, comprising 40 to 45 with Graves' ophthalmopathy and some 60 with stable Graves' hyperthyroidism. Prospective prediction of ophthalmopathy was tested in an independent validation cohort of some 20 hyperthyroidism patients and 17 patients who later progressed to ophthalmopathy. The 95 to 100 discovery patients were randomly divided into training and test sets at a 7:3 ratio. The study also compared thyroid tissue and blood T-cell repertoires from roughly six Graves' hyperthyroidism patients. After sampling, hyperthyroidism patients received methimazole starting at 30 mg daily, and ophthalmopathy patients received high-dose intravenous methylprednisolone. Libraries were constructed in a second round of multiplex PCR, after which size selection and purification were carried out. Libraries were sequenced paired-end with 100 bp reads on an Illumina HiSeq2000. SOAPnuke was used to process the raw data, throwing out any read that contained adapters or uncalled bases, had a mean Phred below 15, or lacked an exact constant-primer or identifier match. High-quality paired reads were merged using COPE v1.2.5, and each unique nucleotide sequence was defined as a clonotype. Clonotypes were aligned to IMGT TRBV, TRBD and TRBJ reference segments using MiTCR v1.1. The analysis included only V-J combinations with a frequency above 0.0001, which together covered 99% to 99.2% of the repertoires. The TCS score was defined as F50 (clonal expansion) divided by E x V (chaos), with BLOSUM62-based TCRdist calculated between CDR3 peptides within each V-J. Welch's t-statistics and random forest reduced around 510 V-J features to fewer than 15, which were used in a naive Bayes classifier (R e1071). Sample size was not statistically predetermined, and blinding of investigators to group allocation was not performed. The paper reports TCR Vbeta CDR3 sequencing of roughly 140 peripheral blood samples: around 41 ophthalmopathy, about 75 hyperthyroidism and around 17 progressor patients.

The TCR comes from a man aged 40-49 years with Graves disease. Donor details come from another sample of the same person, matched by shared clones. Sequenced here: peripheral blood mononuclear cells (PBMCs), sampled at new diagnosis, from a patient treated with antithyroid drugs. Recombination connected TRBV7-9 to TRBJ2-1; the D gene is unclear. This receptor has the CDR3 CASSLSLSNEQFF. The DNA sequence follows: TGTGCCAGCAGCTTATCCCTGTCCAATGAGCAGTTCTTC. Supplemented by the reference TRBV7-9 and TRBJ2-1 proteins around the CDR3, the complete variable domain is DTGVSQNPRHKITKRGQNVTFRCDPISEHNRLYWYRQTLGQGPEFLTYFQNEAQLEKSRLLSDRFSAERPKGSFSTLEIQRTEQGDSAMYLCASSLSLSNEQFFGPGTRLTVL.